One TCR beta chain is described in this entry. Peripheral blood came from all dose cohorts at three timepoints. CDR1 is LNHDA and CDR2 is SQIVND in the germline V gene (reference sequence). V lost 8 bases, J lost 4 bases, and 7 bases stayed unmatched. The CDR3 loop spans 14 amino acids. The sample comes from a study of OX40 agonist ivuxolimab in advanced cancers. Repertoires were generated with immunoSEQ multiplex PCR, while TCRdb's copy carries only in-frame clones and drops some. The sample yields some 66,000 clones, roughly four fifths seen once. The sequences come from CD4+ or CD8+ T cells sorted from blood, collected in a trial of the OX40 agonist ivuxolimab. The V call is TRBV19, the J call TRBJ2-3; 9 nucleotides agree with TRBD2. This TCR came from an adult with an advanced solid tumor such as melanoma, head and neck, liver or kidney cancer. The CDR3 sequence is CASRVAGDPDTQYF. CDR3 in DNA: TGTGCCAGTCGGGTAGCGGGAGACCCAGATACGCAGTATTTT.